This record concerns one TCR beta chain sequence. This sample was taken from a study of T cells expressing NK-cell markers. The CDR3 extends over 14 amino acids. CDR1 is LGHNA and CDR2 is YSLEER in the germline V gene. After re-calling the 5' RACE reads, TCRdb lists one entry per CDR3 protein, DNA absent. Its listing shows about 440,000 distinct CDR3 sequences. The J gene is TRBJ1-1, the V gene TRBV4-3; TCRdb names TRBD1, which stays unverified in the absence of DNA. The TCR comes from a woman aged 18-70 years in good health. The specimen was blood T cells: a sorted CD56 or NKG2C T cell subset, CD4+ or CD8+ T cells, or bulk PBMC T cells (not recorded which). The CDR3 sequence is CASSPTPGDTEAFF.